Detailed here is one TCR beta chain. Its target is unknown. This sample was included in a study of OX40 agonist ivuxolimab in advanced cancers. About the research overall: Recorded diagnoses for dose-escalation patients were hepatocellular carcinoma, melanoma, renal cell or head and neck cancer. Partial response was recorded in three patients: one hepatocellular carcinoma and two cutaneous melanoma cases.

Blood got drawn at baseline, again on cycle 4 day 1, and then on cycle 7 day 1. Study conclusions and caveats: Mean expanded clone counts were higher in CD8+ than CD4+ T cells.

Only in-frame clones appear in the TCRdb table, and some are missing; sequencing was by immunoSEQ multiplex PCR. The sample lists 66,000 or so clones, roughly 85% seen once, with 4% in the top ten. Trimming cost V 7 bases and J 0 bases, with 9 bases left between them. Per germline, CDR1 ENHRY and CDR2 SYGVKD. This CDR3 spans 13 amino acids. Sequences were derived from CD4+ or CD8+ T cells sorted from blood, sampled in a trial of the OX40 agonist ivuxolimab. J is TRBJ1-2 and V is TRBV10-3; D might be TRBD1 (5 bases). The receptor comes from an adult with an advanced solid tumor such as melanoma, head and neck, liver or kidney cancer. The CDR3 DNA is TGTGCCATCATGGGACTATCTAACTATGGCTACACCTTC. Amino acid sequence: CAIMGLSNYGYTF.